Below, 21 T cell receptor beta chains from the same sample are listed, as sequenced in a study of blood T cell repertoires in COVID-19. Clones were sequenced by immunoSEQ multiplex PCR, and TCRdb holds only the in-frame ones, with some missing. The sample lists roughly 340,000 clones; about 89% were seen once. The sequenced sample consisted of peripheral blood. The receptors were sampled from a woman aged 50 to 60 with COVID-19, enrolled during active disease.

The rearrangement uses TRBV5-4 and TRBJ2-2, with 13 positions matching TRBD2. With 4 bases clipped from V and 0 bases from J, the junction kept 9 bases outside the gene matches. CDR3 length: 19 residues. Germline assignment: CDR1 SGHNT and CDR2 YYREEE (reference sequence). In nucleotides, the CDR3 is TGTGCCAGCAGCCCCTGGACTAGCGGGAGCCCGGCGAACACCGGGGAGCTGTTTTTT. Protein product: CASSPWTSGSPANTGELFF.

V and J are TRBV30 and TRBJ2-2, with 8 bases matching TRBD2. This CDR3 has 12 amino acids. In germline, CDR1 is GTSNPN, CDR2 SVGIG (reference sequence). DNA of the CDR3: TGTGCTTTAAGCGGGAGATCCGGGGAGCTGTTTTTT. Translating it yields CALSGRSGELFF. Variable domain in full (rest from reference TRBV30 and TRBJ2-2): SQTIHQWPATLVQPVGSPLSLECTVEGTSNPNLYWYRQAAGRGLQLLFYSVGIGQISSEVPQNLSASRPQDRQFILSSKKLLLSDSGFYLCALSGRSGELFFGEGSRLTVL.

The gene calls are TRBV7-9 and TRBJ2-7, with TRBD2 matching over 15 bases. This CDR3 has 15 residues. In germline, CDR1 is SEHNR, CDR2 FQNEAQ (reference sequence). V dropped 5 bases and J dropped 7; count of bases not matched to a gene: 6. CDR3 amino acids: CASSNFGLAGGEQYF. The CDR3 bases are TGTGCCAGCAGCAATTTCGGACTAGCGGGAGGGGAGCAGTACTTC.

V usage is TRBV4-1 and J usage is TRBJ1-4; no firm D call. The CDR3 spans 14 residues. In germline, CDR1 is MGHRA, CDR2 YSYEKL. Trimming shortened V by 4 bases and J by 8 bases, and 14 bases separated the two germline ends. In DNA form, the CDR3 reads TGCGCCAGCAGCCCCGGGCAGACGGGGGAAAAACTGTTTTTT. Amino acids: CASSPGQTGEKLFF.

The V call is TRBV11-3, the J call TRBJ1-2; TRBD1 matches 10 bases. Germline lookup yields CDR1 SGHNT and CDR2 YENEEA. The length of the CDR3 is 17 residues. Trimming removed 3 bases from V and 4 bases from J; junction bases left unmatched: 11. Here the CDR3 DNA reads TGTGCCAGCAGCTTGATCTCCCCGACAGGGGGCTCCTATGGCTACACCTTC. Amino acids: CASSLISPTGGSYGYTF.

The gene calls are TRBV6-2 or TRBV6-3 and TRBJ1-1; 9 bases are a match to TRBD1. The CDR3 runs to 16 residues. The germline V gene encodes CDR1 MNHEY and CDR2 SVGEGT. V trimming: 4 bases; J trimming: 5 bases; junction bases outside the gene matches: 11. CDR3 nucleotide sequence: TGTGCCAGCAGTTTTGGACAGGGGTTCCCTGGAACTGAAGCTTTCTTT. This codes for CASSFGQGFPGTEAFF.

The rearrangement links TRBV27 to TRBJ2-2, with 7 positions matching TRBD2. The V segment lost 5 bases and the J segment 4 bases; nucleotides outside the gene matches: 4. The length of the CDR3 is 14 residues. Germline V gene lookup returns CDR1 MNHEY and CDR2 SMNVEV (reference sequence). CDR3 DNA sequence: TGTGCCAGCAGTCATCTAGCGGCCACCGGGGAGCTGTTTTTT. As protein: CASSHLAATGELFF.

In its sample, this clone was seen a few times. This sequence joins TRBV7-2 and TRBJ1-1; tentative D call: TRBD1 (5 bases). CDR3 size: 16 residues. V lost 4 bases and J 0 bases, leaving 15 bases between the germline ends. Looked up from germline, CDR1 is SGHTA and CDR2 is FQGNSA. This CDR3 is CASSSRGSRVNTEAFF. The CDR3 DNA reads TGTGCCAGCAGCTCCCGTGGGTCCAGGGTGAACACTGAAGCTTTCTTT.

This clone appeared a few times. The chain couples TRBV11-2 to TRBJ1-1; 7 bases fit TRBD1. Germline loops: CDR1 SGHAT, CDR2 FQNNGV. CDR3 length: 13 amino acids. Losses at the gene ends were 1 base for V and 5 bases for J; bases not matched to a gene: 1. The CDR3 DNA reads TGTGCCAGCAGCTTAGCAGGGGGAACTGAAGCTTTCTTT. Translation gives CASSLAGGTEAFF.

The chain couples TRBV3-1 (or the pseudogene TRBV3-2) to TRBJ1-2; D call uncertain. The CDR3 runs to 12 residues. Looked up from germline, CDR1 is LGHDT and CDR2 is YNNKEL (reference sequence). The V gene lost 0 bases and the J gene lost 12 bases, with 11 bases spanning the gap. For the CDR3, the DNA is TGTGCCAGCAGCCAAGACGGTCGGGATGACACCTTC. This gives the protein CASSQDGRDDTF.

The chain is built from TRBV5-6 and TRBJ1-4; TRBD1 matches at 7 bases. The CDR3 sequence is 17 residues long. Unmatched junction bases numbered 7, after V lost 0 bases and J lost 2 bases. Germline V gives CDR1 SGHDT, CDR2 YYEEEE. The CDR3 region has the DNA TGTGCCAGCAGCTTGGGACAGGGCAGAACTACTAATGAAAAACTGTTTTTT. Amino acid sequence: CASSLGQGRTTNEKLFF.

V usage is TRBV10-2 and J usage is TRBJ1-6, with 8 bases that match TRBD1. This CDR3 region has 14 residues. V was pared by 6 bases and J by 9 bases, with 7 bases of the junction left unmatched. In germline, CDR1 is WSHSY, CDR2 SAAADI. DNA for the CDR3: TGCGCCAGCAGGGCCGGGACAGGCGGTTCACCCCTCCACTTT. Protein: CASRAGTGGSPLHF.

This chain connects TRBV18 to TRBJ2-1; 9 bases line up with TRBD2. CDR1 and CDR2 from the germline V gene are KGHSH and LQKENI. With 0 bases clipped from V and 10 bases from J, the junction kept 13 bases outside the gene matches. CDR3 length equals 17 residues. The DNA of the CDR3 is TGTGCCAGCTCACCACCGGGTGCGGGGGGGAGCCAAAGGGAGCAGTTCTTC. It specifies CASSPPGAGGSQREQFF.

The V gene is TRBV28, the J gene TRBJ1-4; 8 bases are a match to TRBD1. CDR1 is MDHEN, CDR2 SYDVKM, per germline. V trimming: 9 bases; J trimming: 6 bases; junction bases outside the gene matches: 3. The CDR3 contains 12 residues. Here the CDR3 reads CASHRGYEKLFF. The CDR3 DNA reads TGTGCCAGTCACAGGGGGTATGAAAAACTGTTTTTT. Drawing the rest from reference TRBV28 and TRBJ1-4, the complete variable domain is DVKVTQSSRYLVKRTGEKVFLECVQDMDHENMFWYRQDPGLGLRLIYFSYDVKMKEKGDIPEGYSVSREKKERFSLILESASTNQTSMYLCASHRGYEKLFFGSGTQLSVL.

This sequence joins TRBV15 and TRBJ1-2, with D maybe TRBD1 (5 bases). CDR1 LNHNV and CDR2 YYDKDF come from the germline V gene (reference sequence). There are 16 residues in the CDR3. V shed 0 bases and J shed 4 bases, with 15 bases lying between them. The CDR3 DNA follows: TGTGCCACCAGCAGAGATCTTTCGGCAGGGCTCTATGGCTACACCTTC. It translates to CATSRDLSAGLYGYTF.

The CDR3 DNA reads as TGCGCCAGCAGCCCGGGACTAGCGGGAGGGAGGGATACGCAGTATTTT. Protein sequence: CASSPGLAGGRDTQYF. The chain combines TRBV5-1 with TRBJ2-3; 16 bases map to TRBD2. The V gene end was trimmed by 4 bases and the J gene end by 6 bases; junction bases not matched to a gene: 5. The CDR3 loop spans 16 amino acids. Germline V gene data show CDR1 as SGHRS and CDR2 as YFSETQ.

The chain recombines TRBV28 with TRBJ1-1, with D perhaps TRBD1 (6 bases). The V gene lost 9 bases and the J gene lost 5 bases, with 19 bases spanning the gap. The CDR3 length is 14 residues. Germline V gene sequence: CDR1 MDHEN, CDR2 SYDVKM. CDR3 protein: CASGGRPRNTEAFF. For the CDR3, the DNA is TGTGCCAGTGGGGGCAGGCCTCGAAATACTGAAGCTTTCTTT.

CDR3 in DNA: TGTGCCAGTAGTACCCTTCAACGTACTAGCGGGAGGTATGAGCAGTTCTTC. Translating it yields CASSTLQRTSGRYEQFF. The chain has TRBV19 and TRBJ2-1; 12 positions agree with TRBD2. The CDR3 loop spans 17 amino acids. Germline CDR1 and CDR2: LNHDA and SQIVND (reference sequence). J lost 8 bases, V lost 4 bases, and 12 bases had no gene match.

The chain is built from TRBV7-2 and TRBJ2-4; the D gene is possibly TRBD1 (5 bases). The germline V gene encodes CDR1 SGHTA and CDR2 FQGNSA. Between the trimmed V and J ends, which lost 5 bases and 0 bases, there was a span of 17 bases. CDR3 length equals 17 residues. CDR3 sequence reads: CASSAEGAIRAKNIQYF. The CDR3 DNA reads TGTGCCAGCAGCGCGGAAGGGGCCATTCGAGCCAAAAACATTCAGTACTTC.

V usage is TRBV27 and J usage is TRBJ1-1; D gene uncertain. The CDR3 is 12 residues long. The ends were cut back, 3 bases at V and 10 bases at J, with 12 bases in the middle. Germline values: CDR1 MNHEY, CDR2 SMNVEV (reference sequence). The CDR3 DNA reads as TGTGCCAGCAGTTTCCTTAATGGGCCAGCTTTCTTT. Protein: CASSFLNGPAFF.

The V gene is TRBV10-1, the J gene TRBJ2-2; D is possibly TRBD2 (6 bases). Germline CDR1 WNHNN, CDR2 SYGVQD (reference sequence). The CDR3 length is 13 residues. V was cut by 3 bases and J by 7 bases, with 9 bases left in between. The CDR3 sequence is CASSDGGHGELFF. CDR3 bases: TGCGCCAGCAGTGACGGGGGTCACGGGGAGCTGTTTTTT.